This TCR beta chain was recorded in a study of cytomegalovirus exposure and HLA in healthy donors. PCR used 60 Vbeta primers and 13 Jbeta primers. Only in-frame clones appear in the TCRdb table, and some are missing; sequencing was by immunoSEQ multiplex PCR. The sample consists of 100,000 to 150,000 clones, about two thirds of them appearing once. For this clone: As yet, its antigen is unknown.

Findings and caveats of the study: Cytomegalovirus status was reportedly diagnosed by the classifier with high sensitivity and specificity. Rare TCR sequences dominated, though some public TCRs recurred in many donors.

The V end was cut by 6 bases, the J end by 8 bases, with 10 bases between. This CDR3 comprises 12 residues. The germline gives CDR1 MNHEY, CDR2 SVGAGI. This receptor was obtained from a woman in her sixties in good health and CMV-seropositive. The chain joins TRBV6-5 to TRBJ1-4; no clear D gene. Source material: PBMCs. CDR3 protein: CASSPNSEKLFF. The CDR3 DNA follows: TGTGCCAGCAGCCCCAACAGCGAAAAACTGTTTTTT.